This entry concerns a single T cell receptor (beta chain). How the authors handled the data: It was from reference gene primer amplification that nucleated cell counts were estimated. Produced via immunoSEQ multiplex PCR; TCRdb's table is partial and in-frame only. That table gives V, J and clone size, and the DNA gave D and trimming. In the table there are 90,000 to 120,000 clones, roughly four fifths of which are singletons. The data originate from a study of blood T cell repertoires in COVID-19. Overall study: Samples of COVID-19 (acute and convalescent) were obtained from the United States, Italy and Spain. T cells, B-cell-depleted T cells, or PBMCs supplied cDNA or gDNA.

CDR1 LGHNA and CDR2 YSLEER come from the germline V gene. The germline V and J ends were trimmed by 4 bases and 1 base, with 8 bases remaining between them. This CDR3 has 14 residues. The sample taken for sequencing was peripheral blood. The chain combines TRBV4-3 with TRBJ2-1; perhaps TRBD1 as D (6 bases). The clonotype comes from a man between 60 and 70 years old with acute or convalescent COVID-19. CDR3 residues: CASSRGQSYNEQFF. The CDR3, as DNA: TGCGCCAGCAGCCGTGGACAGTCCTACAATGAGCAGTTCTTC.